A single T cell receptor (beta chain) is shown here with its context. Its antigen is unknown. One base away there is no much larger clone; base qualities are not given. This sample is part of a study of control samples from healthy donors and cancer patients (dated by TCRdb to 2020 to 2022). Libraries were prepared through the immunoSEQ multiplex PCR assay. This immuneACCESS table, as held by TCRdb, lists in-frame sequences with V and J called but not all clones. Of the missing ones, under half trace to an unresolved V gene in checked studies; the others have no known cause. The sample includes approximately 110,000 clones, with around 89% observed a single time. Together, the top ten hold roughly 15% of the sample. V lost 4 bases and J lost 4 bases; the stretch between them is 2 bases long. The CDR1 and CDR2 encoded by the germline V gene are MGHRA and YSYEKL. The CDR3 holds 11 amino acids from the cysteine to the phenylalanine. The DNA shown is the 33-base CDR3, in frame from base 1.

The rearrangement joined TRBV4-1 to TRBJ1-3, with the D segment identity uncertain. The receptor's source is a woman in her forties or fifties in good health. Sequencing was carried out using blood. The encoded CDR3 is CASSPGNTIYF. The DNA sequence reads TGCGCCAGCAGCCCCGGAAACACCATATATTTT.